Below, 30 T cell receptor beta chains from the same sample are listed, as sequenced in a study of blood T cell repertoires in COVID-19. TCRdb's copy holds only in-frame clones and misses some; the assay was immunoSEQ multiplex PCR. Of 220,000 or so clones listed, about 80% are singletons. Sequencing input: peripheral blood. The receptors derive from a woman aged 80 or older with acute or convalescent COVID-19.

The chain is built from TRBV7-9 and TRBJ2-3; tentative D call: TRBD2 (7 bases). The CDR3 is 14 amino acids. From germline, CDR1 is SEHNR and CDR2 FQNEAQ (reference sequence). Trimming shortened V by 6 bases and J by 6 bases, and 16 bases separated the two germline ends. The CDR3 coding sequence is TGTGCCAGCAGGCTGGGGGGGCAGACGGATACGCAGTATTTT. Its protein product is CASRLGGQTDTQYF.

This clone was seen more than once but under ten times. The gene calls are TRBV28 and TRBJ1-5; 7 positions agree with TRBD1. The CDR3 is made up of 15 amino acids. The V segment lost 2 bases and the J segment 5 bases; nucleotides outside the gene matches: 6. Germline V gene sequence: CDR1 MDHEN, CDR2 SYDVKM. DNA of the CDR3: TGTGCCAGCAGTTTACGCGGACAGGTGGATCAGCCCCAGCATTTT. This encodes CASSLRGQVDQPQHF.

The chain uses TRBV7-3 and TRBJ2-3; 11 nucleotides align to TRBD1. V shed 4 bases and J 3 bases; nucleotides not matched to a gene: 3. This CDR3 contains 15 residues. Germline V gives CDR1 SGHTA, CDR2 FQGTGA. CDR3 nucleotides: TGTGCCAGCAGCTGGGGACAGGGGGTAACAGATACGCAGTATTTT. Amino acids: CASSWGQGVTDTQYF.

The genes are TRBV5-6 and TRBJ2-3; 8 bases align to TRBD2. The CDR3 is 16 residues long. V trimming: 4 bases; J trimming: 4 bases; junction bases outside the gene matches: 11. The germline V gene has CDR1 SGHDT and CDR2 YYEEEE. The CDR3 bases are TGTGCCAGCAGCCTACCGGGACTAGTCCGGGCAGATACGCAGTATTTT. Amino acid sequence: CASSLPGLVRADTQYF.

This clone was seen more than once but under ten times. The rearrangement uses TRBV6-6 and TRBJ1-1; 8 nucleotides agree with TRBD1. Germline V gives CDR1 MNHNY, CDR2 SVGAGI (reference sequence). With V trimmed by 7 bases and J by 1 base, 2 bases remained unmatched. The CDR3 sequence is 13 residues long. CDR3 coding DNA: TGTGCCAGCATTGACAGGGGGAACACTGAAGCTTTCTTT. Its protein product is CASIDRGNTEAFF.

The CDR3 DNA is TGCGCCAGCAGCGTAGACAAATCCTCTGGAAACACCATATATTTT. Protein product: CASSVDKSSGNTIYF. The rearrangement joins TRBV5-1 to TRBJ1-3; D is undetermined. The ends were cut back, 4 bases at V and 0 bases at J, with 11 bases in the middle. This CDR3 is 15 amino acids long. Germline V gene data show CDR1 as SGHRS and CDR2 as YFSETQ.

V usage is TRBV2 and J usage is TRBJ1-4, with 8 bases aligning to TRBD1. Germline V gene data show CDR1 as SNHLY and CDR2 as FYNNEI. The V segment lost 4 bases and the J segment 8 bases; nucleotides outside the gene matches: 9. The CDR3 runs 15 residues. The CDR3 spells CASSVLPGQAEKLFF. The CDR3 DNA reads as TGTGCCAGCAGTGTATTACCGGGACAGGCCGAAAAACTGTTTTTT.

The chain joins TRBV7-3 to TRBJ2-7; 9 positions match TRBD1. The V gene's germline CDR1 is SGHTA and CDR2 FQGTGA. The CDR3 is 15 amino acids. V lost 5 bases, J lost 5 bases, and 10 bases stayed unmatched. CDR3 coding DNA: TGTGCCAGCAGCCCGCCCCGGGACAGGGCGCACGAGCAGTACTTC. Translating gives CASSPPRDRAHEQYF.

The rearrangement uses TRBV20-1 and TRBJ2-5, with 10 bases that match TRBD2. The V gene end was trimmed by 3 bases and the J gene end by 3 bases; junction bases not matched to a gene: 13. The CDR3 extends over 17 amino acids. The germline gives CDR1 DFQATT, CDR2 SNEGSKA (reference sequence). In DNA, the CDR3 is TGCAGTGCTAGTCTCGAGACACCACTAGCGGGAAAAGAGACCCAGTACTTC. It translates to CSASLETPLAGKETQYF.

V and J are TRBV29-1 and TRBJ1-1; 7 bases are a match to TRBD1. There are 14 residues in the CDR3. V shed 6 bases and J 5 bases; nucleotides not matched to a gene: 12. CDR1 is SQVTM, CDR2 ANQGSEA, per germline. The CDR3 loop is CSVPRGGAGTEAFF. CDR3 nucleotides: TGCAGCGTCCCGAGAGGGGGCGCGGGGACTGAAGCTTTCTTT.

The rearrangement links TRBV28 to TRBJ1-2, with D perhaps TRBD1 (6 bases). Germline V gene data show CDR1 as MDHEN and CDR2 as SYDVKM. This CDR3 comprises 14 residues. V lost 2 bases and J lost 8, with 15 bases in between. The CDR3 is CASSLEGRGSGYTF. CDR3 DNA: TGTGCCAGCAGTTTAGAAGGCAGGGGTAGCGGCTACACCTTC.

The chain is built from TRBV6-2 or TRBV6-3 and TRBJ1-2; 11 nucleotides line up with TRBD1. The CDR3 length is 16 residues. Germline lookup yields CDR1 MNHEY and CDR2 SVGEGT. V gave up 5 bases and J gave up 1 base; unmatched junction bases: 6. CDR3 sequence reads: CASSDGQGAFNYGYTF. CDR3 sequence (DNA): TGTGCCAGCAGTGACGGACAGGGGGCGTTTAACTATGGCTACACCTTC.

This clone came up once. This sequence joins TRBV28 and TRBJ2-1; 13 bases line up with TRBD2. The trim removed 5 bases at V and 3 bases at J, leaving 4 bases unmatched. The CDR3 runs 16 residues. The germline V gene has CDR1 MDHEN and CDR2 SYDVKM. The CDR3 DNA reads TGTGCCAGCAGTCCCCGGACTAGCGGGAGCTACAATGAGCAGTTCTTC. As protein: CASSPRTSGSYNEQFF.

The V gene is TRBV29-1, the J gene TRBJ2-5; TRBD2 agrees at 8 bases. The CDR3 is 14 residues long. Germline trimming cut 6 bases from V and 1 base from J; bases unmatched to any gene: 7. Germline-derived CDR1 and CDR2 are SQVTM and ANQGSEA. The CDR3 loop is CSVSGSVGQETQYF. CDR3 bases: TGCAGCGTGAGCGGGAGTGTCGGCCAAGAGACCCAGTACTTC.

This clone was detected only once. CDR3: CASSLGGGYQPQHF. As DNA, the CDR3 is TGTGCCAGCAGCCTTGGGGGGGGTTACCAGCCCCAGCATTTT. The chain joins TRBV6-2 or TRBV6-3 to TRBJ1-5; D might be TRBD1 (5 bases). CDR1 MNHEY and CDR2 SVGEGT come from the germline V gene. V was pared by 6 bases and J by 7 bases, with 16 bases between. The CDR3 spans 14 residues.

The chain joins TRBV7-2 to TRBJ1-6; tentatively, D is TRBD1 (5 bases). The germline V and J ends were trimmed by 6 bases and 3 bases, with 9 bases remaining between them. Germline-derived CDR1 and CDR2 are SGHTA and FQGNSA. This CDR3 has 14 residues. The CDR3 region is CASRMGGYNSPLHF. The CDR3 DNA reads TGTGCCAGCAGGATGGGGGGCTATAATTCACCCCTCCACTTT.

This chain uses TRBV19 with TRBJ1-5, with no clear D. V was clipped by 1 base and J by 6 bases, with 22 bases between them. CDR3 size: 18 residues. Germline CDR1 is LNHDA and CDR2 is SQIVND (reference sequence). Here the CDR3 DNA reads TGTGCCAGTAGTATAGTCGGGGAACTTGGAGGGTACCGTCAGCCCCAGCATTTT. This sequence encodes CASSIVGELGGYRQPQHF.

A few counts support this clone. CDR3 loop: CASSQDSYEQYF. DNA for the CDR3: TGTGCCAGCAGCCAGGACTCCTACGAGCAGTACTTC. The rearrangement links TRBV5-6 to TRBJ2-7; D gene ambiguous. The germline CDR1 and CDR2 sequences are SGHDT and YYEEEE. This CDR3 spans 12 amino acids. V was clipped by 4 bases and J by 0 bases, with 5 bases between them.

The chain links TRBV15 to TRBJ2-3, with D possibly matching TRBD1 (5 bases). This CDR3 has 16 residues. The V end was cut by 1 base, the J end by 2 bases, with 13 bases between. The germline V gene encodes CDR1 LNHNV and CDR2 YYDKDF (reference sequence). CDR3 amino acids: CATSRGVQGSTDTQYF. As DNA, the CDR3 is TGTGCCACCAGCAGAGGAGTCCAGGGTTCCACAGATACGCAGTATTTT.

This clone was counted once. The rearrangement uses TRBV5-6 and TRBJ1-1; D is possibly TRBD1 (6 bases). Looked up from germline, CDR1 is SGHDT and CDR2 is YYEEEE. V shed 0 bases and J shed 3 bases, with 9 bases lying between them. This CDR3 has 14 residues. The CDR3 DNA reads as TGTGCCAGCAGCTTGGTGGGGGCTGACACTGAAGCTTTCTTT. It encodes CASSLVGADTEAFF.

The V call is TRBV24-1, the J call TRBJ2-1; 10 bases map to TRBD2. The CDR3 length is 17 residues. With 4 bases clipped from V and 5 bases from J, the junction kept 10 bases outside the gene matches. Germline V CDR1 and CDR2: KGHDR, SFDVKD. The CDR3 region has the DNA TGTGCCACCAGTGACCCCGCCGGGACTAGCGTTGACAATGAGCAGTTCTTC. Translating gives CATSDPAGTSVDNEQFF.

The V and J genes are TRBV27 and TRBJ1-1, with 10 bases fitting TRBD1. Germline CDR1 reads MNHEY; CDR2 reads SMNVEV (reference sequence). This CDR3 comprises 15 residues. With 5 bases clipped from V and 1 base from J, the junction kept 4 bases outside the gene matches. As DNA, the CDR3 is TGTGCCAGCAGTCCTCGACAGGGGGCGAACACTGAAGCTTTCTTT. The encoded protein is CASSPRQGANTEAFF.

As regards this clone: This specimen includes other DNA sequences encoding the same CDR3. The chain couples TRBV28 to TRBJ1-2, with a tentative D call TRBD1 (5 bases). V was shortened by 3 bases and J by 2 bases, with 13 bases between the two germline ends. CDR1 is MDHEN, CDR2 SYDVKM, per germline. This CDR3 is built from 15 residues. The CDR3 region has the DNA TGTGCCAGCAGTTTTGGGGGGGAACCAAACTATGGCTACACCTTC. It specifies CASSFGGEPNYGYTF.

The rearrangement joins TRBV25-1 to TRBJ2-5, with 7 nucleotides matching TRBD2. CDR3 size: 18 residues. Germline CDR1 and CDR2: MGHDK and SYGVNS. Trimming at V came to 4 bases and at J to 5 bases, leaving 19 bases not matched to a gene. The CDR3 protein is CASSGGGKPPYFLETQYF. The DNA of the CDR3 is TGTGCCAGCAGTGGGGGGGGGAAACCCCCATACTTCCTCGAGACCCAGTACTTC.

The V gene is TRBV6-6, the J gene TRBJ2-6; weak D call: TRBD1 (5 bases). The CDR3 has 14 residues. The germline V gene has CDR1 MNHNY and CDR2 SVGAGI (reference sequence). Trimming stripped 11 bases from V and 0 bases from J, with 11 bases between. In DNA, the CDR3 is TGTGCCTGTAAGGGGTCCTCTGGGGCCAACGTCCTGACTTTC. It encodes CACKGSSGANVLTF.

This clone occurred once. V gene TRBV5-4 combines with J gene TRBJ1-3; the match to TRBD1 covers 10 bases. CDR3 length: 18 amino acids. The J segment lost 0 bases and the V segment lost 3 bases, leaving 9 bases of the junction unmatched. The germline CDR1 and CDR2 sequences are SGHNT and YYREEE (reference sequence). CDR3 protein: CASSSRDRGPSSGNTIYF. The CDR3, as DNA: TGTGCCAGCAGCTCCCGGGACAGGGGACCGAGCTCTGGAAACACCATATATTTT.

The chain combines TRBV5-5 with TRBJ1-4, with 7 bases lining up with TRBD1. The V gene's germline CDR1 is SGHKS and CDR2 YYEKEE (reference sequence). The CDR3 covers 15 residues. Losses at the gene ends were 4 bases for V and 3 bases for J; bases not matched to a gene: 6. CDR3 in amino acids: CASSARQGPNEKLFF. CDR3 DNA sequence: TGTGCCAGCAGCGCAAGACAGGGACCTAATGAAAAACTGTTTTTT. The complete variable domain, with remaining parts taken from reference TRBV5-5 and TRBJ1-4, reads DAGVTQSPTHLIKTRGQQVTLRCSPISGHKSVSWYQQVLGQGPQFIFQYYEKEERGRGNFPDRFSARQFPNYSSELNVNALLLGDSALYLCASSARQGPNEKLFFGSGTQLSVL.

The CDR3 is CASSVVAGGGYEQYF. DNA of the CDR3: TGTGCCAGCAGCGTAGTGGCAGGGGGTGGTTACGAGCAGTACTTC. V gene TRBV9 combines with J gene TRBJ2-7; 7 bases are shared with TRBD1. Trimming at V came to 0 bases and at J to 4 bases, leaving 7 bases not matched to a gene. The germline V gene has CDR1 SGDLS and CDR2 YYNGEE. The CDR3 sequence is 15 residues long.

The chain carries TRBV27 and TRBJ2-2; the D gene is possibly TRBD2 (5 bases). CDR3 length equals 13 residues. V was pared by 0 bases and J by 8 bases, with 7 bases between. Germline V gene data show CDR1 as MNHEY and CDR2 as SMNVEV (reference sequence). As DNA, the CDR3 is TGTGCCAGCAGTTTATCTAGGGAGGGGGAGCTGTTTTTT. It specifies CASSLSREGELFF.

The V call is TRBV27, the J call TRBJ2-3; TRBD2 matches at 12 bases. Trimming removed 6 bases from V and 1 base from J; junction bases left unmatched: 8. The CDR3 totals 17 residues. Germline V gene data show CDR1 as MNHEY and CDR2 as SMNVEV (reference sequence). For the CDR3, the DNA is TGTGCCAGCAGCGACGGACTAGCGGGGTACGGCACAGATACGCAGTATTTT. This encodes CASSDGLAGYGTDTQYF.